The next 30 T cell receptor beta chains were all read from a single sample in a study of cytomegalovirus exposure and HLA in healthy donors. With 60 Vbeta and 13 Jbeta primers, the PCR was carried out. This table comes from immunoSEQ multiplex PCR, and its TCRdb copy is limited to in-frame clones, with some not included. This sample has approximately 190,000 clones; 81% occur once, and the top ten carry about 3%. The sample comprised PBMCs. All receptors come from a man between 40 and 49 years old in good health and CMV-seropositive.

This rearrangement joins TRBV4-1 to TRBJ2-7; D not certain. The CDR3 contains 16 residues. From germline, CDR1 is MGHRA and CDR2 YSYEKL. V was cut by 4 bases and J by 0 bases, with 16 bases left in between. CDR3 nucleotide sequence: TGCGCCAGCAGCCGAAACACGCACAGAAGCTCCTACGAGCAGTACTTC. Protein product: CASSRNTHRSSYEQYF.

In its sample, this clone was seen once. The rearrangement joins TRBV5-1 to TRBJ2-1; D is possibly TRBD2 (6 bases). Looked up from germline, CDR1 is SGHRS and CDR2 is YFSETQ. V was pared by 2 bases and J by 8 bases, with 11 bases between. This CDR3 has 13 residues. The DNA of the CDR3 is TGCGCCAGCAGCTTTGGGGGGTTAGATGAGCAGTTCTTC. Translation gives CASSFGGLDEQFF.

V gene TRBV6-4 combines with J gene TRBJ2-7, with 7 bases aligning to TRBD1. V was pared by 5 bases and J by 1 base, with 11 bases of the junction left unmatched. CDR1 MRHNA and CDR2 SNTAGT come from the germline V gene. The CDR3 has 16 residues. CDR3 bases: TGTGCCAGCAGTCCCTCCCCGGGACAGACATCCTACGAGCAGTACTTC. As protein: CASSPSPGQTSYEQYF.

The CDR3 region has the DNA TGTGCCATCAGTGAGTCTCAAGGACGCAGGGGGTGGACCTACGAGCAGTACTTC. It encodes CAISESQGRRGWTYEQYF. The chain links TRBV10-3 to TRBJ2-7, with 7 bases that match TRBD1. The V segment lost 0 bases and the J segment 2 bases; nucleotides outside the gene matches: 13. The CDR3 extends over 18 amino acids. Germline V gene data show CDR1 as ENHRY and CDR2 as SYGVKD.

The J gene is TRBJ1-2, the V gene TRBV28; 9 nucleotides align to TRBD1. Germline lookup yields CDR1 MDHEN and CDR2 SYDVKM. Trimming cost V 4 bases and J 5 bases; bases outside gene matches: 8. The CDR3 has 15 residues. The CDR3 DNA reads TGTGCCAGCAGTTCCGCCGGGACAGGGATATATGGCTACACCTTC. Translating gives CASSSAGTGIYGYTF.

The J gene is TRBJ2-1, the V gene TRBV5-8, with D possibly matching TRBD1 (5 bases). Trimming stripped 6 bases from V and 10 bases from J, with 14 bases between. The CDR3 contains 12 residues. CDR1 is SGHTS, CDR2 YDEGEE, per germline. The CDR3 coding sequence is TGTGCCAGCACCACAGGAGCCGGGGAGCAGTTCTTC. This codes for CASTTGAGEQFF.

This chain links TRBV5-4 with TRBJ2-1; 10 bases align to TRBD1. The CDR3 has 14 amino acids. After removal of 4 bases from V and 7 bases from J, the junction contained 5 bases not matched to a gene. Germline values: CDR1 SGHNT, CDR2 YYREEE (reference sequence). CDR3 nucleotides: TGTGCCAGCAGCCCCGGGACAGGGGTAAATGAGCAGTTCTTC. This encodes CASSPGTGVNEQFF.

The chain uses TRBV5-1 and TRBJ1-1; TRBD1 is a possible D gene (5 bases). The V end lost 2 bases, the J end lost 5 bases, and 13 bases lay between the germline ends. This CDR3 spans 14 amino acids. Germline assignment: CDR1 SGHRS and CDR2 YFSETQ. CDR3 DNA: TGCGCCAGCAGCTTCGGGGGTGCGGAGACTGAAGCTTTCTTT. Encoded protein: CASSFGGAETEAFF.

The chain is built from TRBV4-1 and TRBJ1-5; D unclear. CDR1 MGHRA and CDR2 YSYEKL come from the germline V gene. This CDR3 has 15 residues. The V end lost 0 bases, the J end lost 6 bases, and 12 bases lay between the germline ends. The CDR3 here is CASSQDTQAAQPQHF. DNA of the CDR3: TGCGCCAGCAGCCAAGACACGCAAGCGGCTCAGCCCCAGCATTTT.

The chain carries TRBV27 and TRBJ2-7; 9 bases line up with TRBD1. Germline trimming cut 6 bases from V and 6 bases from J; bases unmatched to any gene: 9. CDR3 size: 14 residues. Germline CDR1 and CDR2: MNHEY and SMNVEV (reference sequence). In DNA form, the CDR3 reads TGTGCCAGCAGCACCGGGACAGGGCCCGGCGAGCAGTACTTC. This sequence encodes CASSTGTGPGEQYF.

The CDR3 coding sequence is TGTGCCATCAGTACAACACGGGATGAGCAGTTCTTC. It is translated as CAISTTRDEQFF. This rearrangement joins TRBV10-3 to TRBJ2-1; D is unclear. Trimming removed 5 bases at V and 8 bases at J, with 10 bases between. Germline assignment: CDR1 ENHRY and CDR2 SYGVKD. The CDR3 contains 12 residues.

This chain links TRBV7-2 with TRBJ2-2, with D hard to call. The CDR3 contains 13 residues. From germline, CDR1 is SGHTA and CDR2 FQGNSA. Trimming took 4 bases from V and 0 from J, leaving 3 bases between them. The CDR3 region has the DNA TGTGCCAGCAGCTCTACGAACACCGGGGAGCTGTTTTTT. It is translated as CASSSTNTGELFF. Based on the CDR3 plus reference TRBV7-2 and TRBJ2-2, the full variable domain is GAGVSQSPSNKVTEKGKDVELRCDPISGHTALYWYRQSLGQGLEFLIYFQGNSAPDKSGLPSDRFSAERTGGSVSTLTIQRTQQEDSAVYLCASSSTNTGELFFGEGSRLTVL.

The rearrangement links TRBV10-2 to TRBJ2-3; 16 bases agree with TRBD2. V shed 10 bases and J 13 bases; nucleotides not matched to a gene: 8. Germline CDR1 and CDR2: WSHSY and SAAADI. The CDR3 runs to 13 residues. DNA of the CDR3: TGCGCCATAGGGACTAGCGGGAGGGCCTCGAAGTATTTT. Its translation: CAIGTSGRASKYF.

The chain employs TRBV6-6 and TRBJ2-7; 8 nucleotides line up with TRBD1. The CDR3 contains 14 residues. The V segment lost 7 bases and the J segment 5 bases; nucleotides outside the gene matches: 10. Germline assignment: CDR1 MNHNY and CDR2 SVGAGI (reference sequence). This CDR3 reads CASTPPGTGNEQYF. In nucleotides, the CDR3 is TGTGCCAGCACCCCCCCCGGGACAGGCAACGAGCAGTACTTC.

The V call is TRBV19, the J call TRBJ2-3; 12 bases align to TRBD2. V gave up 6 bases and J gave up 4 bases; unmatched junction bases: 17. CDR1 and CDR2 from the germline V gene are LNHDA and SQIVND (reference sequence). CDR3 length equals 19 residues. CDR3 DNA sequence: TGTGCCAGTAGCATGACTAGCGGGAGTATTTCAGGTTCGGCAGATACGCAGTATTTT. Amino acids: CASSMTSGSISGSADTQYF.

V is TRBV15 and J is TRBJ2-7, with a tentative D call TRBD1 (5 bases). The CDR3 has 14 amino acids. Germline assignment: CDR1 LNHNV and CDR2 YYDKDF (reference sequence). V dropped 0 bases and J dropped 6 bases, with 12 bases sitting between them. CDR3 protein: CATSRDGAAREQYF. CDR3 DNA: TGTGCCACCAGCAGAGATGGGGCAGCTCGCGAGCAGTACTTC.

The rearrangement links TRBV11-1 to TRBJ2-5; the D is unclear. CDR3 length: 11 amino acids. From germline, CDR1 is SGHAT and CDR2 FQDESV (reference sequence). V was trimmed by 5 bases and J by 7 bases, leaving 8 bases between them. CDR3 in amino acids: CASSPTGTQYF. The CDR3 region has the DNA TGTGCCAGCAGCCCAACTGGGACCCAGTACTTC.

The chain couples TRBV5-1 to TRBJ2-3; 9 bases line up with TRBD2. CDR3 size: 17 residues. V trimming: 4 bases; J trimming: 4 bases; junction bases outside the gene matches: 13. Germline V gene sequence: CDR1 SGHRS, CDR2 YFSETQ. The CDR3 here is CASSPGTSKRGADTQYF. The CDR3 region has the DNA TGCGCCAGCAGCCCCGGGACTAGCAAAAGGGGAGCAGATACGCAGTATTTT.

The gene calls are TRBV27 and TRBJ2-7; 9 bases are shared with TRBD2. The CDR3 covers 16 residues. V trimming: 2 bases; J trimming: 0 bases; junction bases outside the gene matches: 5. Germline-derived CDR1 and CDR2 are MNHEY and SMNVEV (reference sequence). CDR3 loop: CASSLRLAEHSYEQYF. The CDR3 coding sequence is TGTGCCAGCAGTTTACGACTAGCGGAACACTCCTACGAGCAGTACTTC.

The chain employs TRBV4-2 and TRBJ2-5, with TRBD2 identical over 12 bases. Per germline, CDR1 LGHNA and CDR2 YNFKEQ. J gave up 3 bases and V 1 base, and 9 bases lay outside the gene matches. The CDR3 contains 18 residues. This CDR3 is CASSQVGDGLAGKETQYF. CDR3 DNA: TGTGCCAGCAGCCAAGTGGGTGACGGACTAGCGGGAAAAGAGACCCAGTACTTC.

This chain connects TRBV6-1 to TRBJ1-3; 8 nucleotides align to TRBD1. Per germline, CDR1 MNHNS and CDR2 SASEGT. This CDR3 region has 20 residues. Trimming removed 2 bases from V and 3 bases from J; junction bases left unmatched: 18. CDR3 sequence: CASSEFRARGLRYYGNTIYF. The CDR3 DNA is TGTGCCAGCAGTGAATTTAGGGCCAGGGGGCTTAGGTATTATGGAAACACCATATATTTT.

The chain has TRBV9 and TRBJ2-5; TRBD2 aligns across 9 bases. The junction had 13 bases not matched to a gene; V was cut back by 0 bases and J by 7 bases. The CDR3 loop spans 17 amino acids. Germline values: CDR1 SGDLS, CDR2 YYNGEE. The CDR3 sequence: CASSVGSGSGLWGTQYF. The CDR3 bases are TGTGCCAGCAGCGTAGGTAGCGGGAGCGGCCTCTGGGGGACCCAGTACTTC.

This chain joins TRBV5-6 and TRBJ2-5; 11 nucleotides align to TRBD1. The J call is doubtful: the DNA matches TRBJ2-7 better. This CDR3 has 14 residues. In germline, CDR1 is SGHDT, CDR2 YYEEEE. CDR3 nucleotide sequence: TGTGCCAGCAGCCCGGGGGACAGGGGGTACGAGCAGTACTTC. It translates to CASSPGDRGYEQYF.

This clone turned up a few times. The gene calls are TRBV2 and TRBJ2-7; D gene unclear. This CDR3 has 14 amino acids. Germline V lookup: CDR1 SNHLY, CDR2 FYNNEI. CDR3 residues: CAFFKQKAAYEQYF. As DNA, the CDR3 is TGTGCTTTTTTCAAGCAGAAGGCGGCATACGAGCAGTACTTC.

The chain combines TRBV16 with TRBJ1-5; TRBD1 is a possible D gene (6 bases). Between the trimmed V and J ends, which lost 0 bases and 4 bases, there was a span of 10 bases. Germline CDR1 and CDR2: KGHSY and FQNENV. The CDR3 spans 15 residues. The DNA for the CDR3 is TGTGCCAGCAGCCAATCGCGACAGGAAAATCAGCCCCAGCATTTT. As protein: CASSQSRQENQPQHF.

The chain is built from TRBV19 and TRBJ2-7; 8 bases map to TRBD1. Germline trimming cut 4 bases from V and 2 bases from J; bases unmatched to any gene: 1. Germline-derived CDR1 and CDR2 are LNHDA and SQIVND (reference sequence). The CDR3 runs 13 residues. The CDR3 DNA follows: TGTGCCAGTAGTAGGGGACAGGCCTACGAGCAGTACTTC. Protein sequence: CASSRGQAYEQYF.

The chain is built from TRBV5-1 and TRBJ2-1, with TRBD1 identical over 9 bases. With 4 bases clipped from V and 2 bases from J, the junction kept 7 bases outside the gene matches. The CDR3 runs 16 residues. Germline CDR1 is SGHRS and CDR2 is YFSETQ. The CDR3, as DNA: TGCGCCAGCAGCCCCGGCACAGGGGGCCCCTACAATGAGCAGTTCTTC. Its protein product is CASSPGTGGPYNEQFF.

The chain uses TRBV13 and TRBJ1-2, with 7 bases identical to TRBD1. CDR3 length: 13 amino acids. Germline trimming cut 5 bases from V and 7 bases from J; bases unmatched to any gene: 7. Germline values: CDR1 PRHDT, CDR2 FYEKMQ (reference sequence). This chain's CDR3 is CASSRQGLGGYTF. CDR3 sequence (DNA): TGTGCCAGCAGCCGACAGGGACTGGGTGGCTACACCTTC.

This chain connects TRBV9 to TRBJ2-1; 10 bases map to TRBD2. This CDR3 spans 15 amino acids. Germline CDR1 reads SGDLS; CDR2 reads YYNGEE. Germline trimming cut 0 bases from V and 4 bases from J; bases unmatched to any gene: 1. As DNA, the CDR3 is TGTGCCAGCAGCGTAGGAGCGGGAGGGTACAATGAGCAGTTCTTC. Protein product: CASSVGAGGYNEQFF. Filled out from reference TRBV9 and TRBJ2-1, the complete variable domain reads DSGVTQTPKHLITATGQRVTLRCSPRSGDLSVYWYQQSLDQGLQFLIQYYNGEERAKGNILERFSAQQFPDLHSELNLSSLELGDSALYFCASSVGAGGYNEQFFGPGTRLTVL.

This clone appeared a few times. For the CDR3, the DNA is TGCAGCGGGACGGCGGGAAGCGGGTCTGGAAACACCATATATTTT. It encodes CSGTAGSGSGNTIYF. The chain uses TRBV29-1 and TRBJ1-3, with D uncertain. V shed 7 bases and J shed 1 base, with 17 bases lying between them. Germline V gene lookup returns CDR1 SQVTM and CDR2 ANQGSEA. The CDR3 extends over 15 amino acids.